The clone carrying this TCR beta chain was recorded many times. All patients were untreated before thyroid surgery. The source of the sample is a study of metastatic and nonmetastatic thyroid tumors. TCRdb reanalyzed the PCR reads via MiXCR. The table includes tens of thousands of clones, approximately 24% detected once. The TCR comes from a female donor with papillary thyroid cancer or a benign thyroid nodule (not recorded which). Some clones in this sample may be carry-over from other donors' samples. Source material: blood.

The CDR3 bases are TGTGCCAGCAGCTTAGTAATCGGCGGGCCTAGCACAGATACGCAGTATTTT. Translating it yields CASSLVIGGPSTDTQYF. The chain carries TRBV7-8 and TRBJ2-3, with D tentatively TRBD2 (5 bases). The CDR3 runs to 17 residues. V lost 1 base and J lost 0, with 14 bases in between. CDR1 SGHVS and CDR2 FQNEAQ come from the germline V gene.